The present entry profiles one T cell receptor (beta chain) with its context. Antigen: not known. From germline, CDR1 is LNHDA and CDR2 SQIVND (reference sequence). The ends were cut back, 4 bases at V and 2 bases at J, with 15 bases in the middle. The CDR3 sequence is 15 residues long. Produced via immunoSEQ multiplex PCR; TCRdb's table is partial and in-frame only. This sample has 60,000 to 70,000 clones, with 90% to 95% found just once. This sample was taken from a study of cytomegalovirus exposure and HLA in healthy donors. Study in general: The approximately 720 first-cohort repertoires and the 95 to 150 validation repertoires shared the same platform, a later analysis reported.

Points from the study as a whole: Reports credit the classifier with highly specific, highly sensitive diagnosis of cytomegalovirus status. Cytomegalovirus association was assigned to some 160 TCR beta chains. Some public TCRs appeared in many individuals, while most sequences were rare.

This sequence originates from a man between 18 and 35 years old in good health and CMV-seropositive. Sequenced input: PBMCs. J is TRBJ2-7 and V is TRBV19, with TRBD1 as a possible D gene (6 bases). The CDR3 spells CASSRQAMGPYEQYF. The DNA for the CDR3 is TGTGCCAGTAGTAGACAGGCTATGGGCCCCTACGAGCAGTACTTC.